These 15 T cell receptor beta chains were all obtained from the same sample, sequenced in a study of vaccination effects on CD4 cells after COVID-19. Assay: immunoSEQ multiplex PCR; the TCRdb copy retains only in-frame clones and omits some. Here the sample spans 45,000 to 60,000 clones, approximately 80% being singletons. Having been cultured for less than 12 days, the cells underwent CD4+ T cell isolation. These receptors have no identified antigens. The source was CD4+ T cells from PBMCs cultured without peptide, collected before COVID-19 vaccination. Receptors were obtained from a human donor who had a prior SARS-CoV-2 infection.

The J gene is TRBJ1-1, the V gene TRBV27; D is possibly TRBD1 (5 bases). Between the trimmed V and J ends, which lost 5 bases and 2 bases, there was a span of 12 bases. The CDR3 consists of 14 residues. CDR1 is MNHEY and CDR2 is SMNVEV in the germline V gene (reference sequence). This CDR3 is CASSPGRTNTEAFF. The CDR3 DNA reads as TGTGCCAGCAGTCCGGGACGGACCAACACTGAAGCTTTCTTT.

The rearrangement joins TRBV2 to TRBJ2-3; the D gene is possibly TRBD1 (6 bases). There are 12 residues in the CDR3. Germline V gene lookup returns CDR1 SNHLY and CDR2 FYNNEI. V was trimmed by 3 bases and J by 6 bases, leaving 7 bases between them. CDR3 coding DNA: TGTGCCAGCAGTGACAGGGGCGATACGCAGTATTTT. It codes for CASSDRGDTQYF. Looking up the rest from reference TRBV2 and TRBJ2-3 gives the full variable domain: EPEVTQTPSHQVTQMGQEVILRCVPISNHLYFYWYRQILGQKVEFLVSFYNNEISEKSEIFDDQFSVERPDGSNFTLKIRSTKLEDSAMYFCASSDRGDTQYFGPGTRLTVL.

The chain employs TRBV2 and TRBJ2-3; D not certain. Germline V gene lookup returns CDR1 SNHLY and CDR2 FYNNEI. V lost 1 base and J 2 bases, leaving 4 bases between the germline ends. This CDR3 has 13 residues. The CDR3 coding sequence is TGTGCCAGCAGTGAAGAAGTCACAGATACGCAGTATTTT. Translating gives CASSEEVTDTQYF.

CDR3 DNA: TGCGCCAGCAGCCAAGAGGCACGACGCACTGAAGCTTTCTTT. As protein: CASSQEARRTEAFF. V is TRBV4-1 and J is TRBJ1-1, with unresolved D. The CDR3 is made up of 14 amino acids. V lost 0 bases and J lost 4, with 9 bases in between. Per the germline V gene, CDR1 is MGHRA and CDR2 is YSYEKL.

The chain carries TRBV5-6 and TRBJ2-3; 9 nucleotides agree with TRBD1. Germline CDR1 reads SGHDT; CDR2 reads YYEEEE. The CDR3 runs to 15 residues. V lost 2 bases to trimming and J lost 4 bases; unmatched junction nucleotides: 5. CDR3 in DNA: TGTGCCAGCAGCTTATGGGACAGGGTACCAGATACGCAGTATTTT. Translation gives CASSLWDRVPDTQYF.

V usage is TRBV3-1 (or the pseudogene TRBV3-2) and J usage is TRBJ2-7, with D possibly being TRBD1 (6 bases). Germline CDR1 reads LGHDT; CDR2 reads YNNKEL (reference sequence). V gave up 3 bases and J gave up 3 bases, with 12 bases separating them. The CDR3 runs to 14 residues. In DNA form, the CDR3 reads TGTGCCAGCAGCCAGAACAGGGCTGACTACGAGCAGTACTTC. This sequence encodes CASSQNRADYEQYF.

V usage is TRBV11-1 and J usage is TRBJ2-3; D is unresolved. V was trimmed by 5 bases and J by 1 base, leaving 13 bases between them. CDR1 is SGHAT, CDR2 FQDESV, per germline (reference sequence). The CDR3 has 15 amino acids. The CDR3 loop is CASSVPSLGTDTQYF. The CDR3 DNA sequence: TGTGCCAGCAGCGTACCATCTCTCGGCACAGATACGCAGTATTTT.

V is TRBV19 and J is TRBJ2-5; 11 nucleotides agree with TRBD2. The CDR3 spans 15 residues. CDR1 is LNHDA, CDR2 SQIVND, per germline (reference sequence). V lost 7 bases, J lost 5 bases, and 9 bases stayed unmatched. CDR3 nucleotides: TGTGCCAGTATGGATAGCGGGGGGGCCGCGGAGACCCAGTACTTC. Protein product: CASMDSGGAAETQYF.

This sequence joins TRBV2 and TRBJ2-1; 13 bases line up with TRBD2. V dropped 5 bases and J dropped 9; count of bases not matched to a gene: 10. CDR3 size: 16 residues. Germline loops: CDR1 SNHLY, CDR2 FYNNEI. CDR3 DNA sequence: TGTGCCAGCAGTATTCGACTAGCGGGGGGAAGCGGTGAGCAGTTCTTC. Amino acids: CASSIRLAGGSGEQFF.

V gene TRBV7-2 combines with J gene TRBJ2-7; 9 nucleotides line up with TRBD2. V was pared by 4 bases and J by 1 base, with 11 bases of the junction left unmatched. The CDR3 runs 17 residues. Germline V gene sequence: CDR1 SGHTA, CDR2 FQGNSA. The CDR3 is CASSSRRGGRGSYEQYF. CDR3 coding DNA: TGTGCCAGCAGCTCGAGGCGGGGGGGCCGCGGGTCCTACGAGCAGTACTTC.

The chain joins TRBV24-1 to TRBJ1-1, with D maybe TRBD1 (5 bases). Looked up from germline, CDR1 is KGHDR and CDR2 is SFDVKD. V dropped 5 bases and J dropped 0 bases, with 12 bases sitting between them. The CDR3 contains 15 residues. CDR3 sequence: CATSAGGNLNTEAFF. Here the CDR3 DNA reads TGTGCCACCAGTGCCGGGGGGAACCTGAACACTGAAGCTTTCTTT.

This rearrangement joins TRBV7-9 to TRBJ2-1; 10 nucleotides agree with TRBD2. Germline-derived CDR1 and CDR2 are SEHNR and FQNEAQ (reference sequence). Unmatched junction bases numbered 5, after V lost 2 bases and J lost 4 bases. This CDR3 spans 16 amino acids. CDR3 protein: CASSLSGTSAYNEQFF. For the CDR3, the DNA is TGTGCCAGCAGCTTATCAGGGACTAGCGCGTACAATGAGCAGTTCTTC.

The rearrangement joins TRBV7-6 to TRBJ1-1; D perhaps matches TRBD1 (5 bases). This CDR3 is built from 16 residues. Trimming pared 4 bases from V and 1 base from J, leaving 16 bases between. Per the germline V gene, CDR1 is SGHVS and CDR2 is FNYEAQ. Here the CDR3 DNA reads TGTGCCAGCAGCTCCCGGGGCCTTAGGACGAACACTGAAGCTTTCTTT. This translates into CASSSRGLRTNTEAFF.

V is TRBV7-2 and J is TRBJ2-7; D is ambiguous. Germline CDR1 and CDR2: SGHTA and FQGNSA. V was cut by 1 base and J by 2 bases, with 12 bases left in between. The CDR3 is 15 residues long. The CDR3 protein is CASSLGTGNTYEQYF. CDR3 nucleotides: TGTGCCAGCAGCTTAGGCACGGGCAATACCTACGAGCAGTACTTC.

V is TRBV11-3 and J is TRBJ2-7, with 7 bases that match TRBD1. Germline V gives CDR1 SGHNT, CDR2 YENEEA. After removal of 4 bases from V and 6 bases from J, the junction contained 15 bases not matched to a gene. The CDR3 length is 16 residues. The CDR3 DNA reads as TGTGCCAGCAGCTCGTGGACAGGAGCTTTTATAGGCGAGCAGTACTTC. Translating it yields CASSSWTGAFIGEQYF. Combining the CDR3 with reference TRBV11-3 and TRBJ2-7 gives the whole variable domain EAGVVQSPRYKIIEKKQPVAFWCNPISGHNTLYWYLQNLGQGPELLIRYENEEAVDDSQLPKDRFSAERLKGVDSTLKIQPAELGDSAVYLCASSSWTGAFIGEQYFGPGTRLTVT.